The 26 T cell receptor beta chains presented below share a single source sample, sequenced in a study of OX40 agonist ivuxolimab in advanced cancers. Profiling relied on immunoSEQ multiplex PCR, and the TCRdb table lists in-frame clones only, not all of them. This table has about 70,000 clones, approximately 86% appearing once. The sample consisted of CD4+ or CD8+ T cells sorted from blood, taken in a trial of the OX40 agonist ivuxolimab. These receptors came from an adult with an advanced solid tumor such as melanoma, head and neck, liver or kidney cancer.

To note about this clone: A junction end diverges from the germline sequence, so it may reflect a read error. V usage is TRBV7-7 and J usage is TRBJ2-2; 12 bases align to TRBD2. Germline values: CDR1 SSHAT, CDR2 FNYEAQ (reference sequence). The CDR3 loop spans 17 amino acids. CDR3 residues: CASSPRTSGEIQGELFF. The CDR3 nucleotides read TGTGCTAGCAGCCCCAGGACTAGCGGGGAGATCCAGGGGGAGCTGTTTTTT.

The chain carries TRBV5-6 and TRBJ2-7; 10 nucleotides align to TRBD2. J lost 4 bases, V lost 4 bases, and 5 bases had no gene match. The CDR3 spans 14 residues. Germline CDR1 reads SGHDT; CDR2 reads YYEEEE. The CDR3 sequence is CASSGAGGLYEQYF. The CDR3 nucleotides are TGTGCCAGCAGCGGAGCGGGGGGGCTATACGAGCAGTACTTC.

The chain combines TRBV11-2 with TRBJ2-3; 10 bases agree with TRBD1. The V segment lost 5 bases and the J segment 6 bases; nucleotides outside the gene matches: 11. From germline, CDR1 is SGHAT and CDR2 FQNNGV. The CDR3 has 16 amino acids. CDR3 sequence: CASSRGGTGVSDTQYF. The CDR3 DNA is TGTGCCAGCAGCCGAGGTGGGACAGGGGTGTCCGATACGCAGTATTTT.

DNA for the CDR3: TGTGCCAGCAGCCCCTTGAGGGACTTGGAATATGGCTACACCTTC. Translating gives CASSPLRDLEYGYTF. The rearrangement links TRBV11-2 to TRBJ1-2; D is possibly TRBD1 (5 bases). This CDR3 is built from 15 residues. CDR1 SGHAT and CDR2 FQNNGV come from the germline V gene. The V end lost 5 bases, the J end lost 5 bases, and 18 bases lay between the germline ends.

This chain uses TRBV7-3 with TRBJ1-1; D may be TRBD1 (6 bases). Germline-derived CDR1 and CDR2 are SGHTA and FQGTGA. This CDR3 contains 15 residues. The germline V and J ends were trimmed by 5 bases and 1 base, with 14 bases remaining between them. For the CDR3, the DNA is TGTGCCAGCAGCCCCTCCCCGACAGGGAACACTGAAGCTTTCTTT. Its translation: CASSPSPTGNTEAFF.

The rearrangement joins TRBV4-1 to TRBJ2-2, with TRBD1 matching 8 bases. This CDR3 spans 15 amino acids. Germline loops: CDR1 MGHRA, CDR2 YSYEKL. V dropped 7 bases and J dropped 6; count of bases not matched to a gene: 10. The CDR3 reads CASTPRTGNSGELFF. The CDR3 nucleotides read TGCGCCAGCACGCCTAGGACAGGGAATTCCGGGGAGCTGTTTTTT.

The rearrangement uses TRBV5-1 and TRBJ2-3, with 7 bases lining up with TRBD1. CDR1 is SGHRS, CDR2 YFSETQ, per germline. Trimming removed 6 bases from V and 4 bases from J; junction bases left unmatched: 11. This CDR3 has 15 residues. CDR3 loop: CASTKIGTASDTQYF. The CDR3 bases are TGCGCCAGCACCAAAATCGGGACAGCTTCAGATACGCAGTATTTT.

J is TRBJ2-7 and V is TRBV5-4; 14 nucleotides match TRBD2. Looked up from germline, CDR1 is SGHNT and CDR2 is YYREEE (reference sequence). The CDR3 runs to 16 residues. V lost 3 bases to trimming and J lost 6 bases; unmatched junction nucleotides: 8. The chain's CDR3 is CASSSSGTSGSGEQYF. The CDR3 DNA reads TGTGCCAGCAGCTCGTCCGGGACTAGCGGGAGTGGCGAGCAGTACTTC. Full variable domain (remainder filled in from reference TRBV5-4 and TRBJ2-7): ETGVTQSPTHLIKTRGQQVTLRCSSQSGHNTVSWYQQALGQGPQFIFQYYREEENGRGNFPPRFSGLQFPNYSSELNVNALELDDSALYLCASSSSGTSGSGEQYFGPGTRLTVT.

The V gene is TRBV11-2, the J gene TRBJ1-5; D unclear. The V and J ends lost 5 bases and 6 bases respectively, with 20 bases between them. CDR1 is SGHAT and CDR2 is FQNNGV in the germline V gene. The CDR3 runs to 16 residues. The CDR3 reads CASSPTVSGGFQPQHF. CDR3 nucleotide sequence: TGTGCCAGCAGCCCGACCGTGTCGGGCGGTTTTCAGCCCCAGCATTTT.

V gene TRBV7-6 combines with J gene TRBJ1-5; the D gene is possibly TRBD1 (5 bases). V dropped 1 base and J dropped 4 bases, with 11 bases sitting between them. This CDR3 comprises 15 residues. From germline, CDR1 is SGHVS and CDR2 FNYEAQ. The CDR3 bases are TGTGCCAGCAGCTTAGGGCAGGGCCCAAATCAGCCCCAGCATTTT. Its translation is CASSLGQGPNQPQHF.

The chain joins TRBV5-1 to TRBJ2-5; D might be TRBD2 (5 bases). Germline V lookup: CDR1 SGHRS, CDR2 YFSETQ. CDR3 size: 14 residues. V was shortened by 2 bases and J by 3 bases, with 11 bases between the two germline ends. The CDR3 sequence is CASSFGDDEETQYF. DNA for the CDR3: TGCGCCAGCAGCTTCGGGGATGACGAAGAGACCCAGTACTTC.

This CDR3 reads CASSLSGGEETQYF. CDR3 DNA: TGTGCCAGCAGTTTATCTGGCGGGGAAGAGACCCAGTACTTC. The chain couples TRBV27 to TRBJ2-5, with a possible D match to TRBD2 (6 bases). CDR1 and CDR2 (germline): MNHEY, SMNVEV (reference sequence). The V and J ends lost 0 bases and 3 bases respectively, with 8 bases between them. The length of the CDR3 is 14 residues.

The chain couples TRBV4-1 to TRBJ2-7, with 10 bases matching TRBD2. Looked up from germline, CDR1 is MGHRA and CDR2 is YSYEKL. Trimming cost V 5 bases and J 0 bases; bases outside gene matches: 13. The CDR3 spans 18 residues. The CDR3 is CASSRQLAGPADSYEQYF. The CDR3 DNA sequence: TGCGCCAGCAGCAGACAACTAGCGGGGCCCGCTGACTCCTACGAGCAGTACTTC.

Comment on this clone: One end of the junction varies from germline; a read error may be responsible. CDR3 nucleotides: TGTGCTAGCAGCTTGCGGGACACCGGGGAGCTGTTTTTT. Translating it yields CASSLRDTGELFF. The chain employs TRBV7-7 and TRBJ2-2; weak D call: TRBD2 (5 bases). The CDR3 has 13 amino acids. CDR1 is SSHAT, CDR2 FNYEAQ, per germline (reference sequence).

This chain links TRBV5-1 with TRBJ2-5; D is unclear. Germline loops: CDR1 SGHRS, CDR2 YFSETQ. The V end lost 0 bases, the J end lost 4 bases, and 4 bases lay between the germline ends. This CDR3 comprises 12 residues. CDR3 bases: TGCGCCAGCAGCTTGGCCGGAGAGACCCAGTACTTC. It yields the protein CASSLAGETQYF. The complete variable domain, with remaining parts taken from reference TRBV5-1 and TRBJ2-5, reads KAGVTQTPRYLIKTRGQQVTLSCSPISGHRSVSWYQQTPGQGLQFLFEYFSETQRNKGNFPGRFSGRQFSNSRSEMNVSTLELGDSALYLCASSLAGETQYFGPGTRLLVL.

This sequence joins TRBV19 and TRBJ2-2, with D perhaps assigned TRBD1 or TRBD2 (5 bases each). CDR3 length: 16 residues. The germline V and J ends were trimmed by 7 bases and 2 bases, with 17 bases remaining between them. Germline CDR1 reads LNHDA; CDR2 reads SQIVND (reference sequence). The CDR3 region is CASTDRGRANTGELFF. In DNA form, the CDR3 reads TGTGCCAGTACTGATAGGGGACGGGCCAACACCGGGGAGCTGTTTTTT.

V gene TRBV10-3 combines with J gene TRBJ2-3, with TRBD2 identical over 11 bases. V lost 5 bases, J lost 5 bases, and 6 bases stayed unmatched. The CDR3 consists of 15 residues. Germline V gives CDR1 ENHRY, CDR2 SYGVKD. The CDR3 spells CAISTIGTSGDTQYF. The CDR3 nucleotides read TGTGCCATCAGTACAATAGGGACTAGCGGAGATACGCAGTATTTT.

Worth noting for this clone: The identical CDR3 is also encoded by other nucleotide sequences in the sample. This chain uses TRBV27 with TRBJ2-3; no clear D gene. V was shortened by 5 bases and J by 3 bases, with 6 bases between the two germline ends. The V gene's germline CDR1 is MNHEY and CDR2 SMNVEV (reference sequence). This CDR3 has 12 amino acids. The CDR3 spells CASSPRTDTQYF. CDR3 coding DNA: TGTGCCAGCAGTCCGCGGACAGATACGCAGTATTTT.

This clone was found a few times. The genes are TRBV7-9 and TRBJ1-5; a possible D gene is TRBD1 (6 bases). The ends were cut back, 4 bases at V and 3 bases at J, with 16 bases in the middle. There are 16 residues in the CDR3. CDR1 and CDR2 (germline): SEHNR, FQNEAQ (reference sequence). CDR3 protein: CASSSRAGEVNQPQHF. DNA of the CDR3: TGTGCCAGCAGCTCGAGGGCAGGGGAAGTCAATCAGCCCCAGCATTTT.

The chain links TRBV2 to TRBJ1-1, with D tentatively TRBD1 (5 bases). The CDR3 is 12 residues long. CDR1 is SNHLY, CDR2 FYNNEI, per germline. The germline V and J ends were trimmed by 8 bases and 4 bases, with 11 bases remaining between them. The CDR3 sequence: CASSGEGTEAFF. CDR3 nucleotide sequence: TGTGCCAGCTCGGGGGAGGGCACTGAAGCTTTCTTT.

The chain recombines TRBV5-4 with TRBJ2-1; maybe TRBD2 (5 bases). The CDR3 consists of 14 residues. Germline V gives CDR1 SGHNT, CDR2 YYREEE (reference sequence). Trimming removed 4 bases at V and 0 bases at J, with 8 bases between. The CDR3 loop reads CASSRGGSYNEQFF. Written as DNA, the CDR3 is TGTGCCAGCAGCCGCGGAGGCTCCTACAATGAGCAGTTCTTC. The full variable domain, in which reference TRBV5-4 and TRBJ2-1 provide the parts outside the CDR3, is ETGVTQSPTHLIKTRGQQVTLRCSSQSGHNTVSWYQQALGQGPQFIFQYYREEENGRGNFPPRFSGLQFPNYSSELNVNALELDDSALYLCASSRGGSYNEQFFGPGTRLTVL.

This chain links TRBV7-6 with TRBJ1-6, with TRBD1 matching 12 bases. After removal of 3 bases from V and 10 bases from J, the junction contained 4 bases not matched to a gene. CDR1 SGHVS and CDR2 FNYEAQ come from the germline V gene. The CDR3 runs to 15 residues. The CDR3 protein is CASSFGTGGESPLHF. CDR3 bases: TGTGCCAGCAGCTTCGGGACAGGGGGCGAATCACCCCTCCACTTT.

V usage is TRBV7-8 and J usage is TRBJ1-1; D is ambiguous. Looked up from germline, CDR1 is SGHVS and CDR2 is FQNEAQ. V lost 5 bases, J lost 3 bases, and 10 bases lay in between. CDR3 length: 13 residues. The CDR3 loop reads CASSPEYDTEAFF. In DNA, the CDR3 is TGTGCCAGCAGCCCAGAGTACGACACTGAAGCTTTCTTT. Supplemented by reference TRBV7-8 and TRBJ1-1, the full variable domain reads GAGVSQSPRYKVAKRGQDVALRCDPISGHVSLFWYQQALGQGPEFLTYFQNEAQLDKSGLPSDRFFAERPEGSVSTLKIQRTQQEDSAVYLCASSPEYDTEAFFGQGTRLTVV.

The V call is TRBV5-4, the J call TRBJ2-3; 7 positions match TRBD1. CDR3 length equals 14 residues. The ends lost 3 bases at V and 2 bases at J; junction bases unmatched: 3. Germline V lookup: CDR1 SGHNT, CDR2 YYREEE (reference sequence). This CDR3 is CASSSGTVTDTQYF. CDR3 DNA sequence: TGTGCCAGCAGCTCCGGGACAGTCACAGATACGCAGTATTTT.

This sequence joins TRBV4-1 and TRBJ2-7; 7 positions match TRBD1. The junction had 8 bases not matched to a gene; V was cut back by 3 bases and J by 0 bases. The CDR3 sequence is 16 residues long. Germline V gives CDR1 MGHRA, CDR2 YSYEKL. The CDR3 is CASSQGWGQSSYEQYF. DNA of the CDR3: TGCGCCAGCAGCCAGGGCTGGGGACAGAGCTCCTACGAGCAGTACTTC.

The chain links TRBV2 to TRBJ1-1; D not resolved. Trimming took 7 bases from V and 0 from J, leaving 6 bases between them. Germline CDR1 reads SNHLY; CDR2 reads FYNNEI. This CDR3 is built from 12 residues. CDR3: CASKLLNTEAFF. The CDR3, as DNA: TGTGCCAGCAAGCTCTTGAACACTGAAGCTTTCTTT.